This passage covers 5 T cell receptor beta chains from one sample sequenced in a study of T cells after posttransplantation cyclophosphamide. Data came from immunoSEQ multiplex PCR; TCRdb stores just in-frame clones and leaves some out. The sample presents 12,000 or so clones, none singletons. Material for sequencing was PBMCs. The receptors here all came from a middle-aged woman in good health, CMV-negative, and a related stem cell transplant donor.

This clone was recorded at least ten times. V usage is TRBV4-2 and J usage is TRBJ2-7; 8 positions agree with TRBD2. The V and J ends lost 0 bases and 6 bases, in that order; junction bases with no gene match: 10. CDR1 and CDR2 (germline): LGHNA, YNFKEQ. CDR3 length equals 16 residues. CDR3 loop: CASSQEGPGGLSEQYF. The CDR3 DNA sequence: TGTGCCAGCAGCCAAGAGGGTCCGGGGGGGTTAAGCGAGCAGTACTTC.

This clone was counted at least ten times. V is TRBV19 and J is TRBJ2-3, with TRBD1 matching over 12 bases. The V gene end was trimmed by 4 bases and the J gene end by 0 bases; junction bases not matched to a gene: 5. The germline CDR1 and CDR2 sequences are LNHDA and SQIVND (reference sequence). This CDR3 contains 17 residues. The CDR3 DNA follows: TGTGCCAGTAGTAGAGGGACAGGGGGCTCGAGCACAGATACGCAGTATTTT. This encodes CASSRGTGGSSTDTQYF.

This clone was seen many times. The rearrangement uses TRBV12-3 or TRBV12-4 and TRBJ2-3; D possibly uses TRBD1 or TRBD2 (5 bases each). The CDR3 totals 15 residues. V was clipped by 2 bases and J by 2 bases, with 11 bases between them. The CDR3 sequence: CASSLRGAYTDTQYF. CDR3 DNA: TGTGCCAGCAGTTTAAGGGGAGCCTACACAGATACGCAGTATTTT.

This clone was counted at least ten times. The genes are TRBV7-9 and TRBJ2-1; TRBD2 matches 11 bases. Trimming at V came to 5 bases and at J to 3 bases, leaving 3 bases not matched to a gene. The CDR3 runs 15 residues. Germline V gene sequence: CDR1 SEHNR, CDR2 FQNEAQ (reference sequence). The CDR3 loop is CASSKGLAVYNEQFF. CDR3 in DNA: TGTGCCAGCAGCAAGGGACTAGCGGTCTACAATGAGCAGTTCTTC. Based on the CDR3 plus reference TRBV7-9 and TRBJ2-1, the full variable domain is DTGVSQNPRHKITKRGQNVTFRCDPISEHNRLYWYRQTLGQGPEFLTYFQNEAQLEKSRLLSDRFSAERPKGSFSTLEIQRTEQGDSAMYLCASSKGLAVYNEQFFGPGTRLTVL.

This clone occurred many times. This chain uses TRBV5-5 with TRBJ1-1; D is perhaps TRBD1 (5 bases). The CDR3 extends over 13 amino acids. V lost 6 bases to trimming and J lost 1 base, with 10 bases between them. Per the germline V gene, CDR1 is SGHKS and CDR2 is YYEKEE (reference sequence). The CDR3 DNA reads as TGTGCCAGCACCGCGGGGGGGAACACTGAAGCTTTCTTT. It specifies CASTAGGNTEAFF.